This section outlines one TCR beta chain sequence together with its context. The V and J ends lost 3 bases and 1 base, in that order; junction bases with no gene match: 5. This CDR3 spans 16 amino acids. Germline V gene data show CDR1 as KGHDR and CDR2 as SFDVKD. The sample comes from a study of blood T cell repertoires in COVID-19. As for the study in general: T cells, B-cell-depleted T cells, or PBMCs provided the cDNA or gDNA that served as material.

TCRdb keeps only in-frame clones here, not all; method: immunoSEQ multiplex PCR. The sample has about 240,000 clones; 65% to 90% are singletons. The chain joins TRBV24-1 to TRBJ2-3, with 8 bases that match TRBD1. The sequence was obtained from a man aged 50-59 years with COVID-19, enrolled during active disease. Sequenced material: peripheral blood. The CDR3 nucleotides are TGTGCCACCAGTGATGGGACAGGTCGAGGCACAGATACGCAGTATTTT. This translates into CATSDGTGRGTDTQYF.